This T cell receptor (beta chain) originates from a study of T cells after yellow fever vaccination. A single record per CDR3 protein comes from TCRdb applying MiXCR to the 5' RACE reads. The data contain about 340,000 distinct CDR3 sequences, roughly an eighth of them singletons. V was pared by 4 bases and J by 4 bases, with 7 bases between. Germline values: CDR1 KGHSH, CDR2 LQKENI. The CDR3 runs to 12 residues. This clonotype was seen many times. The chain employs TRBV18 and TRBJ1-2; unclear D gene. The TCR sequence derives from a man aged 18 to 29 who received the YFV17D yellow fever vaccine. The sample consisted of CD4+ T cells sorted from PBMCs, taken 15 days after the yellow fever booster vaccination. The CDR3 spells CASSQSPYGYTF. The DNA of the CDR3 is TGTGCCAGCTCACAATCACCCTATGGCTACACCTTC.